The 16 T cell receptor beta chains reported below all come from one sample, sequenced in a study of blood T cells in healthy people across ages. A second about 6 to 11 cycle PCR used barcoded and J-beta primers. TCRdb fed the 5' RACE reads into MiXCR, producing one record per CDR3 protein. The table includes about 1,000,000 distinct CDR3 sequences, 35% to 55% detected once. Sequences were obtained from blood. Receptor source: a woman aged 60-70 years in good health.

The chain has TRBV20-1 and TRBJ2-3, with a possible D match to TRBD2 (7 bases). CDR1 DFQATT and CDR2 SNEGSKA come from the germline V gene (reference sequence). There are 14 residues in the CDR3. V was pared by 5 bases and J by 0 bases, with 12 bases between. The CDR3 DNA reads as TGCAGTGCTGGGGGGGCAGGAAGCACAGATACGCAGTATTTT. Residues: CSAGGAGSTDTQYF.

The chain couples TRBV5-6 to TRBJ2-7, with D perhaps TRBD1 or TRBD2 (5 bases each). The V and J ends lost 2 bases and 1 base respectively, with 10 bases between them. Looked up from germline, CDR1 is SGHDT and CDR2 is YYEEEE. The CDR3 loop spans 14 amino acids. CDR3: CASSFGTESYEQYF. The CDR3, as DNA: TGTGCCAGCAGCTTCGGGACGGAATCCTACGAGCAGTACTTC.

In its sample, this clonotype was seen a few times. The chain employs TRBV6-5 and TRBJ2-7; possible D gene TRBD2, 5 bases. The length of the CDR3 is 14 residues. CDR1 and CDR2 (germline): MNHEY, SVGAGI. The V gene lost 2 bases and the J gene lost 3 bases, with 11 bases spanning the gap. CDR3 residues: CASSYKDSYYEQYF. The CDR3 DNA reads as TGTGCCAGCAGTTACAAGGACTCCTACTACGAGCAGTACTTC.

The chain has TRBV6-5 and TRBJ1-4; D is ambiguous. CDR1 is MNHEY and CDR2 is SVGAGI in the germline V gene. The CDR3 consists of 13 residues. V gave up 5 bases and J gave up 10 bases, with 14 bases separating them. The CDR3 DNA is TGTGCCAGCAGTGAGGGTCGAAAGAGAAAACTGTTTTTT. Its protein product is CASSEGRKRKLFF.

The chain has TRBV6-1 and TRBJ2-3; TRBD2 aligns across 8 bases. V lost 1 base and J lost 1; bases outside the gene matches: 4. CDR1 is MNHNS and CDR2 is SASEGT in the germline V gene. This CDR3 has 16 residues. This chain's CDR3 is CASSEGVLAGTDTQYF. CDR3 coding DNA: TGTGCCAGCAGTGAAGGTGTACTAGCGGGCACAGATACGCAGTATTTT.

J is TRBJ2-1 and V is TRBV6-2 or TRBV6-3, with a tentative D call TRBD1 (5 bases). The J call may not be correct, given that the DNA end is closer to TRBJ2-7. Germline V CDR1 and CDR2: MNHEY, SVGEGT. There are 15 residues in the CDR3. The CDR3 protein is CASSDNAGINNEQYF. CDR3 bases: TGTGCCAGCAGTGACAACGCAGGGATCAACAATGAGCAGTACTTC.

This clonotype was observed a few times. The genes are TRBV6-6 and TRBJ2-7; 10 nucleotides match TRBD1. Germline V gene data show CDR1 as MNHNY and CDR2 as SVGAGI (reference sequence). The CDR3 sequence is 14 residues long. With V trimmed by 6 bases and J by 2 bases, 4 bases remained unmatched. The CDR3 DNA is TGTGCCAGCAGGGTGGGGACAGGGGCCTACGAGCAGTACTTC. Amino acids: CASRVGTGAYEQYF.

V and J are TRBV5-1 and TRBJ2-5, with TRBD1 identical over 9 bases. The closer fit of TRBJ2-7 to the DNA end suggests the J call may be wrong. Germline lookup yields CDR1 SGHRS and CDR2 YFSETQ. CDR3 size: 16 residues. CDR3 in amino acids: CASSTDPGQGVDEQYF. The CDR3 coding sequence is TGCGCCAGCAGCACCGATCCGGGACAGGGCGTCGACGAGCAGTACTTC.

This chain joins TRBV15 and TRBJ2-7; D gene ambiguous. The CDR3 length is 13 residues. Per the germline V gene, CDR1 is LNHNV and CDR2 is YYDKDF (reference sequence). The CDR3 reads CARAPVLAYEQYF. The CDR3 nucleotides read TGTGCTCGCGCGCCGGTCTTAGCCTACGAGCAGTACTTC.

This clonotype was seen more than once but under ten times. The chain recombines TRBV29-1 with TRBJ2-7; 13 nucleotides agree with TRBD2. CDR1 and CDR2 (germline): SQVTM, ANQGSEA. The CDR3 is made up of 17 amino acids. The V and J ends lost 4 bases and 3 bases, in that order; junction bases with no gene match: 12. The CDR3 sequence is CSVAPRFGLAGDYEQYF. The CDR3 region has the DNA TGCAGCGTTGCCCCCCGATTCGGACTAGCGGGGGACTACGAGCAGTACTTC.

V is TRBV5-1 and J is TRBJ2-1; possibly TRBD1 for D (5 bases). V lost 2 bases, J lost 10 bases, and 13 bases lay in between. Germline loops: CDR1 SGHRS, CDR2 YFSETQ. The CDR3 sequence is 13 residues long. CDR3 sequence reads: CASSFQVDSEQFF. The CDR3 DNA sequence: TGCGCCAGCAGCTTCCAGGTTGACAGCGAGCAGTTCTTC.

CDR3 residues: CSVGEGPGDTQYF. CDR3 bases: TGCAGCGTTGGGGAAGGGCCCGGAGATACGCAGTATTTT. The chain combines TRBV29-1 with TRBJ2-3, with no clear D. This CDR3 has 13 residues. Per germline, CDR1 SQVTM and CDR2 ANQGSEA. V gave up 4 bases and J gave up 5 bases, with 13 bases separating them.

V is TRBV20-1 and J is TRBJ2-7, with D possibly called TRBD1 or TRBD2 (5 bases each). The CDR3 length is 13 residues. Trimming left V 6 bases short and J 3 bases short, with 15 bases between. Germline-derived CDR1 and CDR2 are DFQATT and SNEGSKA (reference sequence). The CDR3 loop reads CSASPMGRYEQYF. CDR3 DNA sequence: TGCAGTGCCTCCCCCATGGGACGCTACGAGCAGTACTTC.

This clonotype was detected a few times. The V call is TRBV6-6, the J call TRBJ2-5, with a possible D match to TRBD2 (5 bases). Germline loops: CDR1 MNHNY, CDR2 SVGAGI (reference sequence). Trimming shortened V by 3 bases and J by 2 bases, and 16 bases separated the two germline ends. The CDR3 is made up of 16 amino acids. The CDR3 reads CASSYRTGIGQETQYF. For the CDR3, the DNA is TGTGCCAGCAGTTATCGGACGGGAATCGGGCAAGAGACCCAGTACTTC.

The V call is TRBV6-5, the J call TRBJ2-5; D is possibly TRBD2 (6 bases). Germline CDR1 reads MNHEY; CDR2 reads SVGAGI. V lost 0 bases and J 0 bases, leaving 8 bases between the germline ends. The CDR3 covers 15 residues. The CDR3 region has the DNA TGTGCCAGCAGTTACTCGGGGGACTACCAAGAGACCCAGTACTTC. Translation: CASSYSGDYQETQYF.

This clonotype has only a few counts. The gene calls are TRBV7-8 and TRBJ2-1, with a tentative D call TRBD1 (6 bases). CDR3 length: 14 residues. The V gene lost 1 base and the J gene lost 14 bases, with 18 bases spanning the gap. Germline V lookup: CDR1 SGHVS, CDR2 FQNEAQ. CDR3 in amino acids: CASSLVPQGSDEFF. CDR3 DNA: TGTGCCAGCAGCTTAGTCCCCCAGGGGAGTGACGAGTTCTTC.